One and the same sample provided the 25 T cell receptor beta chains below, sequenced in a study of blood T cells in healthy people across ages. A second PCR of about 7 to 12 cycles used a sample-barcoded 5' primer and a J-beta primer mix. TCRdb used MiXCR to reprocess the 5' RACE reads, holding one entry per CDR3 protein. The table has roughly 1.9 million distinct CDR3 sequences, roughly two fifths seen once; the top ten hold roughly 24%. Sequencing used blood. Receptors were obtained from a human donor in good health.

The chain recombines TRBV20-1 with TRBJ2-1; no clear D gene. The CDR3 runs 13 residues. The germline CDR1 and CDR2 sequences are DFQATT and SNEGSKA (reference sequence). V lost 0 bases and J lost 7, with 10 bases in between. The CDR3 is CSARDGQNNEQFF. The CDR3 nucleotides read TGCAGTGCTAGAGACGGGCAAAATAATGAGCAGTTCTTC.

For the CDR3, the DNA is TGCAGCCTTAGCGGGGGCCAGTACAATGAGCAGTTCTTC. Its protein product is CSLSGGQYNEQFF. The chain recombines TRBV29-1 with TRBJ2-1; 9 bases agree with TRBD2. Trimming cost V 8 bases and J 4 bases; bases outside gene matches: 6. CDR3 length: 13 residues. CDR1 SQVTM and CDR2 ANQGSEA come from the germline V gene.

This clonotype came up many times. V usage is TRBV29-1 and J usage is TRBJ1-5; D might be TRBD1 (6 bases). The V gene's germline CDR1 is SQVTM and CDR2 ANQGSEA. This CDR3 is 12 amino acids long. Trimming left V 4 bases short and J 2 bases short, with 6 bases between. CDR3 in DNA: TGCAGCGTTGGACAGGGCAATCAGCCCCAGCATTTT. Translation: CSVGQGNQPQHF.

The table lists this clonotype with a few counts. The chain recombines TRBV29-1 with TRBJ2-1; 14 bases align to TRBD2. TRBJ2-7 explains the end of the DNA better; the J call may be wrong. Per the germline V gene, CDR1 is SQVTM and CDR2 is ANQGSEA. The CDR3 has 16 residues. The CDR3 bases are TGCAGCGTTGAATCGGGACTAGCGGGGGACTACAATGAGCAGTACTTC. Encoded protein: CSVESGLAGDYNEQYF.

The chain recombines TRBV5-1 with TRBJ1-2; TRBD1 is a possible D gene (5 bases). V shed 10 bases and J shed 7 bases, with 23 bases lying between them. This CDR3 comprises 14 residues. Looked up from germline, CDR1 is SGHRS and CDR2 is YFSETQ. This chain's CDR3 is CAGTLGQGVSGYTF. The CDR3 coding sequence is TGCGCCGGCACCTTGGGGCAGGGAGTCAGTGGCTACACCTTC.

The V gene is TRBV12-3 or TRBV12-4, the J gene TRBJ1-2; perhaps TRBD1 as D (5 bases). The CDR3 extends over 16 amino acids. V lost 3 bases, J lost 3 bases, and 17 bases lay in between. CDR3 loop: CASSLGEVVADYGYTF. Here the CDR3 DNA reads TGTGCCAGCAGTTTGGGGGAGGTCGTAGCTGACTATGGCTACACCTTC.

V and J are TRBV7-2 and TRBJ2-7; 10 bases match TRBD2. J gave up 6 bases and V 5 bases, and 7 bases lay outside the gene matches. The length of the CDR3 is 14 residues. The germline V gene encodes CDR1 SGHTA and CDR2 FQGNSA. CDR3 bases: TGTGCCAGCAGCAAAGCGGGGGGGCCCCTCGAGCAGTACTTC. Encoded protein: CASSKAGGPLEQYF.

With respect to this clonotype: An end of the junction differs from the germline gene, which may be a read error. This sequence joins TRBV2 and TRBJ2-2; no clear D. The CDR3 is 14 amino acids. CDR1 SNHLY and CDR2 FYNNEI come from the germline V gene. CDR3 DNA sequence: TGTGCCAGCAGTAATCGTCAGAACGCCGGGGAGCTGTTTTTT. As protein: CASSNRQNAGELFF.

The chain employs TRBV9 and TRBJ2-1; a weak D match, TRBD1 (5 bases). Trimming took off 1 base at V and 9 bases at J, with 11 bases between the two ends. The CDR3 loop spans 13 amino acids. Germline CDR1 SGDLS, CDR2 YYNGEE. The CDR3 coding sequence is TGTGCCAGCAGCGTACAGGGTCCGAGTGAGCAGTTCTTC. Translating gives CASSVQGPSEQFF. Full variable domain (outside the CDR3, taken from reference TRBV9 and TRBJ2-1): DSGVTQTPKHLITATGQRVTLRCSPRSGDLSVYWYQQSLDQGLQFLIQYYNGEERAKGNILERFSAQQFPDLHSELNLSSLELGDSALYFCASSVQGPSEQFFGPGTRLTVL.

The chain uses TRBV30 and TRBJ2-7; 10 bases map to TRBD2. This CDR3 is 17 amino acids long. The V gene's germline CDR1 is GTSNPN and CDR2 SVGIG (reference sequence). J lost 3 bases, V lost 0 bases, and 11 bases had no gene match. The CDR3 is CAWSVAGGPALIYEQYF. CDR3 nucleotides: TGTGCCTGGAGTGTAGCGGGGGGGCCGGCTTTAATCTACGAGCAGTACTTC.

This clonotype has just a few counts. The CDR3 here is CASRKHESGENIQYF. The DNA of the CDR3 is TGTGCCAGCAGAAAGCACGAAAGCGGGGAAAACATTCAGTACTTC. The chain is built from TRBV7-9 and TRBJ2-4; 7 nucleotides line up with TRBD2. Germline CDR1 and CDR2: SEHNR and FQNEAQ (reference sequence). J gave up 5 bases and V 6 bases, and 10 bases lay outside the gene matches. This CDR3 spans 15 amino acids.

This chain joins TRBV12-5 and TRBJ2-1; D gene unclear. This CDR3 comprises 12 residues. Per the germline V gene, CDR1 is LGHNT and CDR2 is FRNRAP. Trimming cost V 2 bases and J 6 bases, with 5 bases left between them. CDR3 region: CASGLRVNEQFF. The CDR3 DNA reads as TGTGCTAGTGGTTTGAGGGTCAATGAGCAGTTCTTC.

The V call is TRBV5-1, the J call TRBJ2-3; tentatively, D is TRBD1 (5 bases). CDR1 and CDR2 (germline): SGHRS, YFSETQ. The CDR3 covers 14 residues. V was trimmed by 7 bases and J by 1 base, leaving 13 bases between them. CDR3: CASDQDKGTDTQYF. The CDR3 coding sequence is TGCGCCAGCGACCAGGACAAGGGCACAGATACGCAGTATTTT.

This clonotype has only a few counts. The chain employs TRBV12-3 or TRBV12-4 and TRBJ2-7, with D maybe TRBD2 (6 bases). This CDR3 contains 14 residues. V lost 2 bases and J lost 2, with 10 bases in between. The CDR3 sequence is CASSLQEGTYEQYF. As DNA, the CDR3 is TGTGCCAGCAGTTTACAGGAGGGAACCTACGAGCAGTACTTC.

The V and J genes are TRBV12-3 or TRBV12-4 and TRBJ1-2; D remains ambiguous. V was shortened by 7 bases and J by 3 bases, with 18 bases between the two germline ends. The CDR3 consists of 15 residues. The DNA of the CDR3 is TGTGCCAGCACCCGAGGTCCATTCTGGGACTATGGCTACACCTTC. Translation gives CASTRGPFWDYGYTF.

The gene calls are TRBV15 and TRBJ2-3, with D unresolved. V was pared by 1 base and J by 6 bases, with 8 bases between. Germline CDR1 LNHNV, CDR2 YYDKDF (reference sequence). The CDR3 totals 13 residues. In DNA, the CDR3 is TGTGCCACCAGCAGAGCCCCGGCGGATACGCAGTATTTT. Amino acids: CATSRAPADTQYF. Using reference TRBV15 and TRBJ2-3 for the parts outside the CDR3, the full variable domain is DAMVIQNPRYQVTQFGKPVTLSCSQTLNHNVMYWYQQKSSQAPKLLFHYYDKDFNNEADTPDNFQSRRPNTSFCFLDIRSPGLGDTAMYLCATSRAPADTQYFGPGTRLTVL.

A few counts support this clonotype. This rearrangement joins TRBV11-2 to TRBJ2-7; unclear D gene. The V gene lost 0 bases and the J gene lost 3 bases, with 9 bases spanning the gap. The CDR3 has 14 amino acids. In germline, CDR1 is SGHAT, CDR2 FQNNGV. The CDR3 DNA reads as TGTGCCAGCAGCTTAGATCTCCCCTTCTACGAGCAGTACTTC. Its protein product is CASSLDLPFYEQYF.

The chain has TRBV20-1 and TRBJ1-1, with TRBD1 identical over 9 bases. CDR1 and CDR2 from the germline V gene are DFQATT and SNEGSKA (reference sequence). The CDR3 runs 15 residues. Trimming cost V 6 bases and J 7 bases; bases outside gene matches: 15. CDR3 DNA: TGCAGTGCCTCAACGCCGGGACAGGGAAAACTTGAAGCTTTCTTT. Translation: CSASTPGQGKLEAFF.

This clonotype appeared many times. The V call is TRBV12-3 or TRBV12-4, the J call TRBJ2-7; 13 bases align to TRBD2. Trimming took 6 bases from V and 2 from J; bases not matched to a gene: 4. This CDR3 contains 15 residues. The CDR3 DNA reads TGTGCCAGCAGCCCGACTAGCGGGGGGACCTACGAGCAGTACTTC. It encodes CASSPTSGGTYEQYF.

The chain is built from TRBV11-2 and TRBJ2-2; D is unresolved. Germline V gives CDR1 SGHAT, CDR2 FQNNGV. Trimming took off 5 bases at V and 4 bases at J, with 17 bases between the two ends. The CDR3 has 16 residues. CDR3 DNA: TGTGCCAGCAGCCTTAGGGCCATAATGGCCACCGGGGAGCTGTTTTTT. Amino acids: CASSLRAIMATGELFF.

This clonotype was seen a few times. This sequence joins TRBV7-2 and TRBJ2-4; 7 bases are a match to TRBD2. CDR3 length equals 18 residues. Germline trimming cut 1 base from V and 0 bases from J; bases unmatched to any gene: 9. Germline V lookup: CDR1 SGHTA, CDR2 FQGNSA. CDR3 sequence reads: CASSLGGSSGLAKNIQYF. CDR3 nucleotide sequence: TGTGCCAGCAGCTTAGGCGGGTCTAGCGGTCTAGCCAAAAACATTCAGTACTTC.

The CDR3 is CASSLQGSDTGELFF. CDR3 DNA sequence: TGTGCCAGCAGCTTACAGGGGTCGGACACCGGGGAGCTGTTTTTT. This chain joins TRBV7-8 and TRBJ2-2, with D possibly being TRBD1 (6 bases). This CDR3 comprises 15 residues. CDR1 SGHVS and CDR2 FQNEAQ come from the germline V gene. The V end lost 2 bases, the J end lost 3 bases, and 10 bases lay between the germline ends.

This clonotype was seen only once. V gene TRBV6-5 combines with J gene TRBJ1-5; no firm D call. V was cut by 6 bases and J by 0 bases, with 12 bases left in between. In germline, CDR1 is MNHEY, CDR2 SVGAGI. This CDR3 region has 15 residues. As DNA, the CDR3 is TGTGCCAGCAGCCCAGTGAGTTATAGCAATCAGCCCCAGCATTTT. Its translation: CASSPVSYSNQPQHF.

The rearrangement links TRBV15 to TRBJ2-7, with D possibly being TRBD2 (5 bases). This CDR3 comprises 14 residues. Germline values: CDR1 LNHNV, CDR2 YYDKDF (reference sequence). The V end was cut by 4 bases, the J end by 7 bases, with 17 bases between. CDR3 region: CATSTRSGYNEQYF. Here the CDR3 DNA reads TGTGCCACCAGCACCAGGAGCGGCTACAATGAGCAGTACTTC.

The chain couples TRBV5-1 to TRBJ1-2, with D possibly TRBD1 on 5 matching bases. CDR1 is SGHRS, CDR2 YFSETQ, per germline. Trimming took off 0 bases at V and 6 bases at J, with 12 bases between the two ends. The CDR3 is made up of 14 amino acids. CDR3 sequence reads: CASSLVVGTDGYTF. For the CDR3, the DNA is TGCGCCAGCAGCTTGGTGGTGGGGACGGATGGCTACACCTTC.